This TCR beta chain emerged from a study of spatial heterogeneity in lung cancer (dated by TCRdb to 2018 to 2020). At the level of the whole study: More beta-chain than alpha-chain transcripts were consistently detected, likely reflecting higher beta-chain transcript abundance. In the raw uncorrected reads, each unique combination of TCR and UMI appeared more than ten times on average. The study quantitatively compared TCR alpha and beta repertoires across multiple tumor regions, matched nontumor lung and blood in non-small cell lung cancer. Nonsynonymous mutation counts, determined by whole-exome sequencing of tumor tissue, were related to features of the TCR repertoire. At surgery, 220 tumor regions, almost 65 matched nontumor lung samples and 56 PBMC samples were TCR-sequenced for both alpha and beta chains.

Overall study outcomes, separate from this receptor: Additional single-cell paired TCR alpha and beta sequencing was considered necessary to confirm, at a functional level, the hypothesis that regional TCRs recognize regional mutations. Ubiquitous expanded tumor TCRs were found in blood more often at tumor resection than at routine follow-up.

Libraries were made using 5' RACE. Sequenced on a NextSeq 500. The TCR library protocol attached a unique molecular identifier to each TCR cDNA molecule to allow correction of PCR and sequencing errors. In the source study's methods: TCR identification, UMI-based error correction and CDR3 extraction were performed with Decombinator tools. Expanded TCRs were defined as those above a frequency of 2 per 1,000, corresponding to the top 1% of the tumor frequency distribution. Renyi diversity was calculated using the R vegan package after each repertoire was subsampled 100 times to 5,000 TCRs. CDR3 similarity networks were built from amino acid triplet string-kernel similarity, with CDR3s being connected when pairwise similarity was above 0.82. TCRdb's own reprocessing of the public reads used fastp at Q25 and MiXCR and kept productive beta chains. Rows merge per CDR3 protein into single entries with the most common DNA and genes. TCRdb assigned the V and J calls; the authors' analysis was not used. The sample includes around 48,000 distinct CDR3 sequences, with approximately 5% observed a single time. The ten largest clones take up more than 9.5% of the sample.

As encoded in the germline V gene (reference sequence), CDR1 is MNHNY while CDR2 is SVGAGI. V was cut back by 5 bases and J by 3 bases, leaving a gap of 7 bases between them. Counted from cysteine to phenylalanine, this CDR3 has 12 amino acids. Only the CDR3 DNA stays, 36 bases, in frame from base 1. This clonotype was seen many times. Which antigen it targets is not known. No base quality values were provided; no much bigger clone lies one nucleotide off. What this sample's time point label stands for: sample taken at primary tumor resection. Donors were around 71 patients with early-stage, untreated non-small cell lung cancer from the lung TRACERx cohort. Without any cell sorting, TCR sequencing was performed on whole RNA extracted either from tumor and nontumor lung tissue or from cryopreserved PBMC samples. Only patients for whom sufficient RNA was available from at least two tumor regions were selected for TCR sequencing.

This material consisted of PBMCs, taken at surgery. This TCR was recovered from a male donor with early-stage non-small cell lung cancer. The V gene is TRBV6-6 and the J gene is TRBJ1-1, with no confident D gene call. The CDR3 protein sequence reads: CASSPDYTEAFF. The sequence in DNA is TGTGCCAGCAGTCCGGACTACACTGAAGCTTTCTTT.